The 21 T cell receptor beta chains below were found in one sample sequenced in a study of blood T cell repertoires in COVID-19. This table comes from immunoSEQ multiplex PCR, and its TCRdb copy is limited to in-frame clones, with some not included. The sample contains about 120,000 clones, over 70% of which appear only once. Sequencing was performed on peripheral blood. The receptors here all came from a man in his fifties or sixties with acute or convalescent COVID-19.

The chain combines TRBV19 with TRBJ1-1; TRBD1 agrees at 9 bases. V lost 3 bases, J lost 6 bases, and 14 bases stayed unmatched. This CDR3 contains 17 residues. CDR1 is LNHDA, CDR2 SQIVND, per germline (reference sequence). The CDR3 spells CASSIRDRVPVRSEAFF. CDR3 DNA: TGTGCCAGTAGTATCCGGGACAGGGTGCCCGTAAGGTCTGAAGCTTTCTTT.

The chain uses TRBV7-2 and TRBJ2-1, with a possible D match to TRBD2 (5 bases). Germline V gives CDR1 SGHTA, CDR2 FQGNSA. This CDR3 is 15 amino acids long. Deletions cut 2 bases from V and 2 bases from J, with 10 bases between. The CDR3 sequence is CASSLTRGAYNEQFF. The CDR3 bases are TGTGCCAGCAGCTTAACTAGAGGCGCCTACAATGAGCAGTTCTTC.

The chain carries TRBV30 and TRBJ1-4; 7 nucleotides line up with TRBD1. From germline, CDR1 is GTSNPN and CDR2 SVGIG (reference sequence). J lost 8 bases, V lost 5 bases, and 14 bases had no gene match. The CDR3 length is 15 residues. The CDR3 DNA follows: TGTGCCTGGGGACCTCTCGACAGGGCAAGGGAAAAACTGTTTTTT. This gives the protein CAWGPLDRAREKLFF.

The V call is TRBV28, the J call TRBJ2-3; 11 bases match TRBD1. Germline values: CDR1 MDHEN, CDR2 SYDVKM. The CDR3 has 16 amino acids. The J segment lost 5 bases and the V segment lost 2 bases, leaving 6 bases of the junction unmatched. This CDR3 is CASSLRWTGGEDTQYF. The CDR3 DNA follows: TGTGCCAGCAGTTTAAGGTGGACAGGGGGCGAAGATACGCAGTATTTT. The full variable domain, its missing parts supplied by reference TRBV28 and TRBJ2-3, is DVKVTQSSRYLVKRTGEKVFLECVQDMDHENMFWYRQDPGLGLRLIYFSYDVKMKEKGDIPEGYSVSREKKERFSLILESASTNQTSMYLCASSLRWTGGEDTQYFGPGTRLTVL.

The gene calls are TRBV9 and TRBJ2-1, with D possibly matching TRBD1 (5 bases). Looked up from germline, CDR1 is SGDLS and CDR2 is YYNGEE. The V gene lost 2 bases and the J gene lost 10 bases, with 19 bases spanning the gap. The CDR3 loop spans 15 amino acids. In DNA form, the CDR3 reads TGTGCCAGCAGCGTCGGAACCTTAACAGGCGAGGAGCAGTTCTTC. This gives the protein CASSVGTLTGEEQFF.

CDR3 in amino acids: CASSLSPRDRVPYEQYV. CDR3 bases: TGTGCCAGTAGTCTCTCGCCCCGGGACAGGGTTCCCTACGAGCAGTACGTC. The chain is built from TRBV19 and TRBJ2-7; 9 bases are shared with TRBD1. Germline V gives CDR1 LNHDA, CDR2 SQIVND (reference sequence). J gave up 2 bases and V 5 bases, and 13 bases lay outside the gene matches. The CDR3 covers 17 residues.

The chain links TRBV5-1 to TRBJ2-1, with TRBD2 as a possible D gene (5 bases). Trimming took 3 bases from V and 3 from J, leaving 13 bases between them. CDR1 SGHRS and CDR2 YFSETQ come from the germline V gene. The CDR3 loop spans 15 amino acids. The CDR3 region has the DNA TGCGCCAGCAGCTGGACGGACGGGATCTACAATGAGCAGTTCTTC. Residues: CASSWTDGIYNEQFF. The full variable domain, its missing parts supplied by reference TRBV5-1 and TRBJ2-1, is KAGVTQTPRYLIKTRGQQVTLSCSPISGHRSVSWYQQTPGQGLQFLFEYFSETQRNKGNFPGRFSGRQFSNSRSEMNVSTLELGDSALYLCASSWTDGIYNEQFFGPGTRLTVL.

This chain links TRBV27 with TRBJ2-3; 7 nucleotides agree with TRBD2. The CDR3 runs 17 residues. CDR1 is MNHEY, CDR2 SMNVEV, per germline (reference sequence). J lost 6 bases, V lost 2 bases, and 14 bases had no gene match. The DNA of the CDR3 is TGTGCCAGCAGTTTACGACGCCCTCTGCGGGGGTTGGATACGCAGTATTTT. This sequence encodes CASSLRRPLRGLDTQYF.

The V gene is TRBV5-1, the J gene TRBJ2-2, with D perhaps matching TRBD2 (5 bases). The V gene's germline CDR1 is SGHRS and CDR2 YFSETQ. V was trimmed by 2 bases and J by 1 base, leaving 6 bases between them. The CDR3 contains 14 residues. The chain's CDR3 is CASSLGGNTGELFF. CDR3 nucleotides: TGCGCCAGCAGCTTAGGAGGGAACACCGGGGAGCTGTTTTTT.

J is TRBJ2-7 and V is TRBV7-2, with 11 positions matching TRBD1. Germline V CDR1 and CDR2: SGHTA, FQGNSA. Unmatched junction bases numbered 4, after V lost 6 bases and J lost 6 bases. CDR3 length equals 13 residues. The CDR3 reads CASSSDRGREQYF. CDR3 DNA sequence: TGTGCCAGCAGTTCGGACAGGGGGCGCGAGCAGTACTTC.

This clone appeared a few times. The chain recombines TRBV3-1 (or the pseudogene TRBV3-2) with TRBJ2-5; weak D call: TRBD2 (6 bases). Trimming left V 1 base short and J 1 base short, with 10 bases between. CDR1 is LGHDT and CDR2 is YNNKEL in the germline V gene (reference sequence). This CDR3 spans 15 amino acids. This CDR3 reads CASSQGRGRQETQYF. CDR3 DNA sequence: TGTGCCAGCAGCCAAGGGAGGGGCCGCCAAGAGACCCAGTACTTC.

The CDR3 DNA follows: TGTGCCACCAGTGATCCCTTAGCCAAAAACATTCAGTACTTC. It specifies CATSDPLAKNIQYF. The chain couples TRBV24-1 to TRBJ2-4; unclear D gene. Trimming shortened V by 3 bases and J by 0 bases, and 5 bases separated the two germline ends. CDR1 is KGHDR, CDR2 SFDVKD, per germline. CDR3 size: 14 residues.

This rearrangement joins TRBV6-6 to TRBJ2-3; 10 bases line up with TRBD1. The V gene end was trimmed by 5 bases and the J gene end by 1 base; junction bases not matched to a gene: 6. Germline values: CDR1 MNHNY, CDR2 SVGAGI (reference sequence). The CDR3 spans 16 residues. CDR3 sequence reads: CASSPTGGRGTDTQYF. The CDR3 DNA is TGTGCCAGCAGTCCGACAGGGGGCCGTGGCACAGATACGCAGTATTTT.

The chain has TRBV19 and TRBJ1-5; weak D call: TRBD1 (6 bases). The CDR3 totals 15 residues. The V gene lost 3 bases and the J gene lost 7 bases, with 16 bases spanning the gap. Germline V gives CDR1 LNHDA, CDR2 SQIVND (reference sequence). CDR3 coding DNA: TGTGCCAGTAGTATTAGCGGCGGGGGCGAACAGCCCCAGCATTTT. This codes for CASSISGGGEQPQHF.

The chain links TRBV7-6 to TRBJ1-3; 8 bases agree with TRBD1. Germline-derived CDR1 and CDR2 are SGHVS and FNYEAQ. The CDR3 sequence is 15 residues long. Losses at the gene ends were 0 bases for V and 2 bases for J; bases not matched to a gene: 0. This CDR3 is CASSLAQGAGNTIYF. CDR3 DNA sequence: TGTGCCAGCAGCTTAGCACAGGGGGCTGGAAACACCATATATTTT.

V gene TRBV30 combines with J gene TRBJ1-2; D is perhaps TRBD1 (6 bases). Trimming cost V 1 base and J 4 bases, with 13 bases left between them. Germline-derived CDR1 and CDR2 are GTSNPN and SVGIG (reference sequence). The CDR3 spans 14 residues. Written as DNA, the CDR3 is TGTGCCTGGAGTGCAGGGGCTATATCCTATGGCTACACCTTC. Its translation is CAWSAGAISYGYTF.

This chain connects TRBV5-1 to TRBJ1-3; D call uncertain. CDR3 length: 14 residues. CDR1 and CDR2 (germline): SGHRS, YFSETQ. V dropped 0 bases and J dropped 4 bases, with 8 bases sitting between them. CDR3 coding DNA: TGCGCCAGCAGCTTGGGAGGGTCAGGAAACACCATATATTTT. Translating gives CASSLGGSGNTIYF.

The chain uses TRBV28 and TRBJ1-5, with D hard to call. The CDR3 totals 14 residues. The V and J ends lost 5 bases and 0 bases respectively, with 8 bases between them. Germline V lookup: CDR1 MDHEN, CDR2 SYDVKM. The CDR3 region has the DNA TGTGCCAGCAGTCCCTATTATAGCAATCAGCCCCAGCATTTT. This gives the protein CASSPYYSNQPQHF.

V gene TRBV9 combines with J gene TRBJ2-2, with D unresolved. This CDR3 has 12 amino acids. Germline V CDR1 and CDR2: SGDLS, YYNGEE. Trimming took 1 base from V and 6 from J, leaving 4 bases between them. The CDR3 is CASSVLSGELFF. The CDR3 region has the DNA TGTGCCAGCAGCGTACTTTCCGGGGAGCTGTTTTTT.

This clone was counted a single time. The V call is TRBV7-2, the J call TRBJ2-3, with 7 bases matching TRBD1. The germline V gene has CDR1 SGHTA and CDR2 FQGNSA. The CDR3 is 15 amino acids. Trimming at V came to 3 bases and at J to 2 bases, leaving 5 bases not matched to a gene. The DNA of the CDR3 is TGTGCCAGCAGCTTCCGGGACAGCCACACAGATACGCAGTATTTT. Translation gives CASSFRDSHTDTQYF.

The chain joins TRBV19 to TRBJ1-4; D call uncertain. Germline values: CDR1 LNHDA, CDR2 SQIVND (reference sequence). Trimming took off 3 bases at V and 4 bases at J, with 15 bases between the two ends. The CDR3 spans 16 residues. The CDR3 sequence: CASSMEWAILNEKLFF. CDR3 sequence (DNA): TGTGCCAGTAGTATGGAATGGGCCATCCTTAATGAAAAACTGTTTTTT.